This note documents a single T cell receptor (beta chain) sequence. Antigen unknown. These data originate in a study of cytomegalovirus exposure and HLA in healthy donors. The V gene lost 5 bases and the J gene lost 3 bases, with 6 bases spanning the gap. The CDR3 extends over 11 amino acids. Per the germline V gene, CDR1 is DFQATT and CDR2 is SNEGSKA (reference sequence). General observations from the study: Reports indicate that TCR beta sequences accurately predicted the HLA-A and HLA-B alleles of most subjects. The records held CMV serostatus as the only immune exposure information.

PCR involved 60 Vbeta and 13 Jbeta primers. Profiled with immunoSEQ multiplex PCR; TCRdb holds only in-frame clones, not every one. This sample lists tens of thousands of clones; its ten largest clones have approximately 1.1%. Sequences were obtained from PBMCs. The chain combines TRBV20-1 with TRBJ2-3; D is undetermined. The source of this sequence is a woman in her 30s in good health and CMV-seronegative. CDR3 region: CSARLTDTQYF. Here the CDR3 DNA reads TGCAGTGCTCGTCTGACAGATACGCAGTATTTT.